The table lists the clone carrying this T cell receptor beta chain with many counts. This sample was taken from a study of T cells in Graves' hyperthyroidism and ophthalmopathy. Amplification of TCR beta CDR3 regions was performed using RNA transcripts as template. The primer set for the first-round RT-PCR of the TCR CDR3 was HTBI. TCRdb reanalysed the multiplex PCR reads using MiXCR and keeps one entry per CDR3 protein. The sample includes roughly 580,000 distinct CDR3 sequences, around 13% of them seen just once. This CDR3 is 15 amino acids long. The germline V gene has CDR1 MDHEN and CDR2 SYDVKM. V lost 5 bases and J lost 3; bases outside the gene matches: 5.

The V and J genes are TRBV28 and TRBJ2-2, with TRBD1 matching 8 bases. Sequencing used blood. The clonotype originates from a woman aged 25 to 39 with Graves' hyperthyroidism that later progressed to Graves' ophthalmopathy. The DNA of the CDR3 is TGTGCCAGCAGTATTACAGGGGGGCACACCGGGGAGCTGTTTTTT. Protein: CASSITGGHTGELFF.